This is a list of T cell receptor beta chains from one sample in a study of blood T cells in healthy people across ages. TCRdb processed the 5' RACE reads anew with MiXCR; each CDR3 protein has one entry. Of 1.4 million or so distinct CDR3 sequences in the sample, roughly 43% were seen once. Sequences were obtained from blood. These receptors were taken from a young woman in good health. Both conserved end residues are part of each CDR3. Fields, in order: V gene, J gene, D gene, clone size, CDR3 protein, CDR3 DNA. D genes are given only for firm matches. Clone size, where shown, is once, few, many, or a class for clones that have expanded.

V: TRBV27; J: TRBJ1-5; D: -; size: many; CDR3: CASSWGANQPQHF; DNA: TGTGCCAGCAGTTGGGGGGCCAATCAGCCCCAGCATTTT
V: TRBV4-3; J: TRBJ2-1; D: TRBD1; size: -; CDR3: CASSQDRGAEQFF; DNA: TGCGCCAGCAGCCAGGACAGGGGAGCTGAGCAGTTCTTC
V: TRBV4-1; J: TRBJ2-5; D: TRBD1; size: -; CDR3: CASSGPGQGGNEQYF; DNA: TGCGCCAGCAGCGGCCCGGGACAGGGCGGAAATGAGCAGTACTTC
V: TRBV28; J: TRBJ2-1; D: -; size: -; CDR3: CASSLRGSGQFF; DNA: TGTGCCAGCAGTTTACGGGGTAGCGGGCAGTTCTTC
V: TRBV27; J: TRBJ2-1; D: TRBD2; size: -; CDR3: CASRPRGGLAVNEQFF; DNA: TGTGCCAGCAGGCCACGGGGGGGACTAGCTGTAAATGAGCAGTTCTTC
V: TRBV28; J: TRBJ2-7; D: TRBD2; size: -; CDR3: CASSFLAGGREQYF; DNA: TGTGCCAGCAGTTTTTTAGCGGGAGGGAGGGAGCAGTACTTC
V: TRBV29-1; J: TRBJ1-2; D: -; size: few; CDR3: CSVEGWGIYGYTF; DNA: TGCAGCGTTGAAGGATGGGGTATCTATGGCTACACCTTC
V: TRBV7-9; J: TRBJ1-4; D: -; size: -; CDR3: CASSTTTSSTNEKLFF; DNA: TGTGCCAGCAGCACAACTACAAGCTCAACTAATGAAAAACTGTTTTTT
V: TRBV7-3; J: TRBJ2-7; D: -; size: -; CDR3: CASSPGLGEQYF; DNA: TGTGCCAGCAGCCCAGGGTTGGGTGAGCAGTACTTC
V: TRBV20-1; J: TRBJ2-5; D: -; size: few; CDR3: CSALGQGFGETQYF; DNA: TGCAGTGCTTTGGGGCAGGGGTTTGGAGAGACCCAGTACTTC
V: TRBV12-3/TRBV12-4; J: TRBJ2-5; D: TRBD2; size: many; CDR3: CASTRSGGYQETQYF; DNA: TGTGCCAGCACCCGGAGCGGGGGGTACCAAGAGACCCAGTACTTC
V: TRBV12-3/TRBV12-4; J: TRBJ1-2; D: TRBD1; size: few; CDR3: CASSLAETGNGYTF; DNA: TGTGCCAGCAGTTTAGCGGAGACAGGGAATGGCTACACCTTC
V: TRBV18; J: TRBJ2-7; D: -; size: few; CDR3: CASSPLGRSYEQYF; DNA: TGTGCCAGCTCACCACTAGGTCGCAGCTACGAGCAGTACTTC
V: TRBV20-1; J: TRBJ1-2; D: -; size: -; CDR3: CSATNIAGDPNYGYTF; DNA: TGCAGTGCTACCAATATCGCAGGGGACCCGAACTATGGCTACACCTTC
V: TRBV4-3; J: TRBJ1-4; D: TRBD1; size: -; CDR3: CASSQALGQGNEKLFF; DNA: TGCGCCAGCAGCCAAGCGTTAGGACAGGGTAATGAAAAACTGTTTTTT
V: TRBV27; J: TRBJ1-5; D: -; size: -; CDR3: CASSLGGSGQPQHF; DNA: TGTGCCAGCAGTTTAGGGGGCTCAGGCCAGCCCCAGCATTTT
V: TRBV5-1; J: TRBJ2-1; D: TRBD2; size: many; CDR3: CASRLAGAYNEQFF; DNA: TGCGCCAGCAGACTAGCGGGAGCCTACAATGAGCAGTTCTTC
V: TRBV28; J: TRBJ2-5; D: -; size: few; CDR3: CASRWTHQETQYF; DNA: TGTGCCAGCAGATGGACACACCAAGAGACCCAGTACTTC
V: TRBV7-2; J: TRBJ2-1; D: TRBD2; size: -; CDR3: CASSFSGGPRHEQFF; DNA: TGTGCCAGCAGCTTTAGCGGGGGCCCCCGGCATGAGCAGTTCTTC
V: TRBV20-1; J: TRBJ1-6; D: -; size: few; CDR3: CSAREGVNSPLHF; DNA: TGCAGTGCTAGAGAAGGGGTGAATTCACCCCTCCACTTT
V: TRBV6-1; J: TRBJ2-7; D: -; size: -; CDR3: CASRSEDSNNEQYF; DNA: TGTGCCAGCAGGTCAGAGGACTCTAACAATGAGCAGTACTTC
V: TRBV10-3; J: TRBJ2-5; D: -; size: -; CDR3: CAISSGTRTQYF; DNA: TGTGCCATCAGCTCCGGGACAAGGACCCAGTACTTC
V: TRBV3-1; J: TRBJ2-7; D: -; size: -; CDR3: CASSQVIGIFDEQYF; DNA: TGTGCCAGCAGCCAAGTAATAGGGATTTTCGACGAGCAGTACTTC
V: TRBV6-6; J: TRBJ2-7; D: -; size: few; CDR3: CASREQDYNEQYF; DNA: TGTGCCAGCAGGGAGCAGGATTACAATGAGCAGTACTTC
V: TRBV14; J: TRBJ2-3; D: TRBD2; size: few; CDR3: CASSPDSGRSTDTQYF; DNA: TGTGCCAGCAGCCCGGATAGCGGGAGAAGCACAGATACGCAGTATTTT
V: TRBV29-1; J: TRBJ1-5; D: -; size: few; CDR3: CSVGTLDQPQHF; DNA: TGCAGCGTTGGGACATTAGATCAGCCCCAGCATTTT
V: TRBV7-2; J: TRBJ2-3; D: TRBD1; size: many; CDR3: CASSSDRGRTDTQYF; DNA: TGTGCCAGCAGTTCGGACAGGGGGAGAACAGATACGCAGTATTTT
V: TRBV7-9; J: TRBJ2-5; D: -; size: -; CDR3: CASSTTGARTQYF; DNA: TGTGCCAGCAGCACCACAGGAGCCCGGACCCAGTACTTC
V: TRBV5-6; J: TRBJ2-3; D: TRBD2; size: -; CDR3: CASSFALGLAGDTQYF; DNA: TGTGCCAGCAGCTTCGCCCTGGGACTAGCTGGAGATACGCAGTATTTT
V: TRBV3-1; J: TRBJ1-5; D: -; size: once; CDR3: CASSQAGTSNQPQHF; DNA: TGTGCCAGCAGCCAGGCCGGGACTAGCAATCAGCCCCAGCATTTT
V: TRBV9; J: TRBJ1-6; D: TRBD1; size: -; CDR3: CASTYFRDRDNSPLHF; DNA: TGTGCCAGCACCTACTTCCGGGACAGGGATAATTCACCCCTCCACTTT
V: TRBV3-1; J: TRBJ2-3; D: TRBD2; size: -; CDR3: CASTLGGGRRTDTQYF; DNA: TGTGCCAGCACCCTGGGGGGCGGGAGGCGGACAGATACGCAGTATTTT
V: TRBV27; J: TRBJ2-2; D: TRBD1; size: -; CDR3: CASSPRQGHNTGELFF; DNA: TGTGCCAGCAGTCCCAGACAGGGCCACAACACCGGGGAGCTGTTTTTT
V: TRBV6-5; J: TRBJ1-1; D: -; size: few; CDR3: CATFGGTEAFF; DNA: TGTGCCACGTTCGGGGGGACTGAAGCTTTCTTT
V: TRBV18; J: TRBJ2-5; D: TRBD1; size: -; CDR3: CASSATGGETQYF; DNA: TGTGCCAGCTCAGCGACAGGGGGAGAGACCCAGTACTTC
V: TRBV3-1; J: TRBJ2-1; D: -; size: -; CDR3: CASRPLGRYEQFF; DNA: TGTGCCAGCAGACCGTTGGGGCGCTACGAGCAGTTCTTC
V: TRBV6-1; J: TRBJ1-5; D: -; size: -; CDR3: CASRTGRGPLGNQPQHF; DNA: TGTGCCAGCAGAACCGGTAGGGGCCCGTTGGGCAATCAGCCCCAGCATTTT
V: TRBV20-1; J: TRBJ2-7; D: TRBD2; size: many; CDR3: CSARGGSSYEQYF; DNA: TGCAGTGCTAGGGGGGGGAGCTCCTACGAGCAGTACTTC
V: TRBV7-9; J: TRBJ2-3; D: -; size: -; CDR3: CASSRRGSLTDTQYF; DNA: TGTGCCAGCAGCCGTAGGGGGTCCCTCACAGATACGCAGTATTTT
V: TRBV6-5; J: TRBJ2-1; D: TRBD1; size: -; CDR3: CPIEGQGYNEQFF; DNA: TGTCCGATAGAGGGACAGGGGTACAATGAGCAGTTCTTC
V: TRBV9; J: TRBJ2-1; D: TRBD2; size: -; CDR3: CASSAGRGGRMFDEQFF; DNA: TGTGCCAGCAGCGCCGGGCGGGGCGGGAGGATGTTTGATGAGCAGTTCTTC
V: TRBV28; J: TRBJ2-3; D: TRBD2; size: few; CDR3: CASPPSGLAGGTDLIDTQYF; DNA: TGTGCCAGCCCCCCGTCGGGCCTAGCGGGAGGGACCGATTTGATAGATACGCAGTATTTT
V: TRBV9; J: TRBJ1-6; D: -; size: -; CDR3: CASSVVGNSPLHF; DNA: TGTGCCAGCAGCGTAGTGGGGAATTCACCCCTCCACTTT
V: TRBV11-2; J: TRBJ2-3; D: -; size: -; CDR3: CASSPWTRPQDTQYF; DNA: TGTGCCAGCAGCCCCTGGACCCGGCCGCAAGATACGCAGTATTTT
V: TRBV12-3/TRBV12-4; J: TRBJ2-5; D: -; size: -; CDR3: CASSLSQLGLAIRGENGGPETQYF; DNA: TGTGCCAGCAGTTTGTCTCAGCTAGGTCTGGCGATTCGAGGAGAGAATGGAGGGCCTGAGACCCAGTACTTC
V: TRBV4-1; J: TRBJ1-1; D: TRBD1; size: -; CDR3: CASGTGTGLEAFF; DNA: TGCGCCAGCGGGACCGGGACAGGGCTTGAAGCTTTCTTT
V: TRBV7-2; J: TRBJ1-2; D: -; size: -; CDR3: CASSNPERYGYTF; DNA: TGTGCCAGCAGCAACCCCGAACGCTATGGCTACACCTTC
V: TRBV20-1; J: TRBJ2-7; D: TRBD1; size: few; CDR3: CSAYGQDSYEQYF; DNA: TGCAGTGCATACGGACAGGACTCCTACGAGCAGTACTTC
V: TRBV15; J: TRBJ1-6; D: -; size: -; CDR3: CATSRGARTNSPLHF; DNA: TGTGCCACCAGCAGAGGGGCGAGGACGAATTCACCCCTCCACTTT
V: TRBV20-1; J: TRBJ2-1; D: -; size: -; CDR3: CSALDPRGNEQFF; DNA: TGCAGTGCCCTGGACCCTAGGGGTAATGAGCAGTTCTTC
V: TRBV11-1; J: TRBJ2-5; D: -; size: -; CDR3: CASSLVGSNNEQYF; DNA: TGTGCCAGCAGCTTAGTCGGCTCAAACAATGAGCAGTACTTC
V: TRBV5-1; J: TRBJ2-7; D: -; size: few; CDR3: CASRPRVGSRNEQYF; DNA: TGCGCCAGCAGGCCCCGTGTGGGCAGCAGAAACGAGCAGTACTTC
V: TRBV7-9; J: TRBJ2-1; D: -; size: few; CDR3: CASSLVTHEQFF; DNA: TGTGCCAGCAGTTTAGTAACTCATGAGCAGTTCTTC
V: TRBV29-1; J: TRBJ2-3; D: -; size: few; CDR3: CSVASVSMGDTQYF; DNA: TGCAGCGTTGCGTCCGTCTCCATGGGGGATACGCAGTATTTT
V: TRBV29-1; J: TRBJ2-3; D: -; size: -; CDR3: CSVEEPRDTQYF; DNA: TGCAGCGTTGAAGAGCCTAGGGATACGCAGTATTTT
V: TRBV7-7; J: TRBJ2-5; D: TRBD2; size: few; CDR3: CASSLSGLAGGETQYF; DNA: TGTGCTAGCAGCTTATCCGGACTAGCGGGGGGTGAGACCCAGTACTTC
V: TRBV25-1; J: TRBJ1-1; D: -; size: -; CDR3: CASHGPSNTEAFF; DNA: TGTGCCAGCCACGGACCATCGAACACTGAAGCTTTCTTT
V: TRBV30; J: TRBJ1-1; D: -; size: -; CDR3: CAWSVIGDTEAFF; DNA: TGTGCCTGGAGTGTAATAGGGGATACTGAAGCTTTCTTT
V: TRBV20-1; J: TRBJ1-2; D: TRBD1; size: few; CDR3: CSAPQGAYGYTF; DNA: TGCAGTGCTCCCCAGGGGGCCTATGGCTACACCTTC
V: TRBV9; J: TRBJ1-5; D: -; size: -; CDR3: CASSGRGEQPQHF; DNA: TGTGCCAGCAGTGGAAGGGGTGAACAGCCCCAGCATTTT